The present TCR beta chain was sequenced within a study of shared clonotypes between healthy human individuals. The study's findings and limits: Rarefaction indicated that sorted-subset sequencing remained incomplete although depth was large. Sequencing depth was expected to affect clonotype sharing among donors.

This clone was observed a single time. Its antigen is undetermined. The method was immunoSEQ multiplex PCR; TCRdb's version includes in-frame clones alone and lacks a portion of them. The sample lists over a million clones; approximately 78% were seen once. This CDR3 is 16 amino acids long. CDR1 is LNHDA, CDR2 SQIVND, per germline (reference sequence). With 5 bases clipped from V and 4 bases from J, the junction kept 3 bases outside the gene matches. The chain carries TRBV19 and TRBJ2-2; 14 bases are shared with TRBD2. The origin of this receptor is a man younger than 35 in good health. Some clones in this sample may be carry-over from other donors' samples. The sequenced material came from memory CD4+ T cells from PBMCs. The subset: CD45RA-negative fraction. CDR3 DNA: TGTGCCAGTAGTCGACTAGCGGGAGGGCCCACCGGGGAGCTGTTTTTT. Its translation: CASSRLAGGPTGELFF.